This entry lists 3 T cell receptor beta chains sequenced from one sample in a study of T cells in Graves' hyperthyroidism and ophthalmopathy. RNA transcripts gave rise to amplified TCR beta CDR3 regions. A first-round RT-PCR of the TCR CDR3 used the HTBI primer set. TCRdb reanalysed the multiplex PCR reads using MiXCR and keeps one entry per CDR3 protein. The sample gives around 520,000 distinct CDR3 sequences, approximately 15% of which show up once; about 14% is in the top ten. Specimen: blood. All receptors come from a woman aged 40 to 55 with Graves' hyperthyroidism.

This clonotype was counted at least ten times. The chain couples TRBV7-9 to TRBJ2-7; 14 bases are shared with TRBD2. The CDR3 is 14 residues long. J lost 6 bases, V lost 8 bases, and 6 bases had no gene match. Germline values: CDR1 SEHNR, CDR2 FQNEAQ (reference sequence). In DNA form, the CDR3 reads TGTGCCAGCGGGACTAGCGGGAGTTCTGTCGAGCAGTACTTC. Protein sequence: CASGTSGSSVEQYF. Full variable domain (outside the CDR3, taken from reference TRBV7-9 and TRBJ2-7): DTGVSQNPRHKITKRGQNVTFRCDPISEHNRLYWYRQTLGQGPEFLTYFQNEAQLEKSRLLSDRFSAERPKGSFSTLEIQRTEQGDSAMYLCASGTSGSSVEQYFGPGTRLTVT.

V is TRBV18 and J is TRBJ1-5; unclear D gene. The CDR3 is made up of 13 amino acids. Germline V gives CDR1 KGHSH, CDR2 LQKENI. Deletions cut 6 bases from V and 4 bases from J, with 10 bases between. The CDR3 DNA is TGTGCCAGCTCTCGAGCAGAGAATCAGCCCCAGCATTTT. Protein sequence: CASSRAENQPQHF.

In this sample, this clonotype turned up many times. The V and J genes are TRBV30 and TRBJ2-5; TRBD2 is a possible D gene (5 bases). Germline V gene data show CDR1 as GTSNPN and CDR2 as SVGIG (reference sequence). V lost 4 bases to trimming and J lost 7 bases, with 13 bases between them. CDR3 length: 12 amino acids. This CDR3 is CAWTPYEGTQYF. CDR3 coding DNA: TGTGCCTGGACCCCCTATGAGGGGACCCAGTACTTC.